The 16 T cell receptor beta chains below all came from one sample that was sequenced in a study of blood T cell repertoires in COVID-19. TCRdb's table, derived via immunoSEQ multiplex PCR, lists solely in-frame clones and lacks some. The sample yields about 160,000 clones, roughly 87% seen once. The sequencing input was PBMCs or T cells enriched from blood (not recorded which). These receptors were obtained from a woman in her thirties or forties who had been exposed to COVID-19.

Comments on this clone: At one end, the junction sequence differs from germline, possibly due to a read error. This chain joins TRBV6-5 and TRBJ1-2; the D is unclear. Germline V lookup: CDR1 MNHEY, CDR2 SVGAGI. The CDR3 is made up of 10 amino acids. CDR3 nucleotide sequence: TGTGCCAGCACTTACTATGGCTACACCTTC. Protein product: CASTYYGYTF.

The chain uses TRBV6-6 and TRBJ1-2, with D maybe TRBD1 (5 bases). Trimming stripped 7 bases from V and 4 bases from J, with 16 bases between. The CDR3 is 14 amino acids. Germline V gene sequence: CDR1 MNHNY, CDR2 SVGAGI (reference sequence). The CDR3 loop reads CASTPGRDAYGYTF. In DNA form, the CDR3 reads TGTGCCAGCACCCCAGGGAGGGACGCCTATGGCTACACCTTC.

J is TRBJ2-7 and V is TRBV5-1, with TRBD1 identical over 7 bases. CDR1 and CDR2 (germline): SGHRS, YFSETQ. V lost 2 bases and J lost 6; bases outside the gene matches: 2. CDR3 length: 12 amino acids. The CDR3 nucleotides are TGCGCCAGCAGCTTCACAGGGGTCGAGCAGTACTTC. The encoded protein is CASSFTGVEQYF.

The sample holds a few counts of this clone. The chain combines TRBV6-5 with TRBJ2-2; 9 bases map to TRBD1. Trimming took 5 bases from V and 5 from J; bases not matched to a gene: 3. The CDR3 covers 14 residues. Germline V lookup: CDR1 MNHEY, CDR2 SVGAGI. CDR3 sequence: CASSRTGETGELFF. CDR3 nucleotides: TGTGCCAGCAGTCGGACAGGGGAGACCGGGGAGCTGTTTTTT.

The rearrangement uses TRBV9 and TRBJ2-7; the match to TRBD2 covers 7 bases. After removal of 0 bases from V and 4 bases from J, the junction contained 4 bases not matched to a gene. There are 14 residues in the CDR3. The V gene's germline CDR1 is SGDLS and CDR2 YYNGEE. CDR3 bases: TGTGCCAGCAGCGTAGACGGGGAGGGGTACGAGCAGTACTTC. As protein: CASSVDGEGYEQYF.

V and J are TRBV18 and TRBJ2-3; a possible D gene is TRBD1 (6 bases). Trimming cost V 3 bases and J 3 bases, with 13 bases left between them. Looked up from germline, CDR1 is KGHSH and CDR2 is LQKENI. The CDR3 has 15 residues. Here the CDR3 reads CASSPAGQGTDTQYF. The CDR3 region has the DNA TGTGCCAGCTCACCCGCCGGCCAGGGGACAGATACGCAGTATTTT.

V usage is TRBV7-2 and J usage is TRBJ1-2, with 9 bases aligning to TRBD1. CDR1 is SGHTA and CDR2 is FQGNSA in the germline V gene. V gave up 5 bases and J gave up 6 bases; unmatched junction bases: 7. CDR3 length: 14 amino acids. The CDR3 reads CASSILQGADGYTF. For the CDR3, the DNA is TGTGCCAGCAGCATCCTACAGGGGGCCGATGGCTACACCTTC.

This clone was detected once. The CDR3 sequence: CATGGNYGYTF. The CDR3 DNA reads as TGCGCCACCGGAGGGAACTATGGCTACACCTTC. The chain recombines TRBV10-1 with TRBJ1-2; D call uncertain. The V gene's germline CDR1 is WNHNN and CDR2 SYGVQD (reference sequence). V was cut by 10 bases and J by 2 bases, with 8 bases left in between. The CDR3 runs 11 residues.

This chain joins TRBV7-6 and TRBJ2-2, with 8 bases fitting TRBD1. CDR1 is SGHVS, CDR2 FNYEAQ, per germline. The CDR3 is 14 residues long. V shed 5 bases and J 4 bases; nucleotides not matched to a gene: 3. The CDR3 DNA reads as TGTGCCAGCAGCCAGGGACAGGCCACCGGGGAGCTGTTTTTT. It specifies CASSQGQATGELFF.

The sample holds a few counts of this clone. The V and J genes are TRBV5-1 and TRBJ1-3; D gene ambiguous. CDR3 length equals 15 residues. The V end was cut by 4 bases, the J end by 3 bases, with 14 bases between. Germline-derived CDR1 and CDR2 are SGHRS and YFSETQ. The CDR3 sequence is CASSPSSGDGNTIYF. Here the CDR3 DNA reads TGCGCCAGCAGCCCAAGCAGCGGAGATGGAAACACCATATATTTT.

V gene TRBV2 combines with J gene TRBJ2-7, with 12 bases identical to TRBD1. Looked up from germline, CDR1 is SNHLY and CDR2 is FYNNEI. Unmatched junction bases numbered 15, after V lost 10 bases and J lost 5 bases. This CDR3 comprises 16 residues. CDR3 amino acids: CAILFTRGTGGNEQYF. CDR3 DNA: TGTGCCATCCTATTTACGCGAGGGACAGGGGGCAACGAGCAGTACTTC.

The chain couples TRBV2 to TRBJ1-1, with a possible D match to TRBD1 (5 bases). The germline gives CDR1 SNHLY, CDR2 FYNNEI. This CDR3 spans 15 amino acids. The germline V and J ends were trimmed by 4 bases and 3 bases, with 15 bases remaining between them. CDR3 coding DNA: TGTGCCAGCAGTGTCGACTCCAGGGTCGACACTGAAGCTTTCTTT. Translating gives CASSVDSRVDTEAFF.

This chain uses TRBV9 with TRBJ2-1; D unresolved. The CDR3 runs 15 residues. Germline loops: CDR1 SGDLS, CDR2 YYNGEE. The ends were cut back, 0 bases at V and 2 bases at J, with 9 bases in the middle. CDR3 in amino acids: CASSVAPQTYNEQFF. The CDR3 coding sequence is TGTGCCAGCAGCGTAGCCCCCCAGACCTACAATGAGCAGTTCTTC.

V gene TRBV19 combines with J gene TRBJ1-3; no reliable D call. Trimming left V 5 bases short and J 2 bases short, with 19 bases between. Per germline, CDR1 LNHDA and CDR2 SQIVND (reference sequence). This CDR3 comprises 17 residues. This chain's CDR3 is CASSLAPGQRAGNTIYF. As DNA, the CDR3 is TGTGCCAGTAGTCTTGCCCCGGGTCAGAGGGCTGGAAACACCATATATTTT.

This chain links TRBV15 with TRBJ2-7, with 9 bases aligning to TRBD1. V trimming: 5 bases; J trimming: 5 bases; junction bases outside the gene matches: 13. The CDR3 is 16 residues long. Germline V gives CDR1 LNHNV, CDR2 YYDKDF (reference sequence). CDR3: CATSRRLGQGIDEQYF. CDR3 nucleotides: TGTGCCACCAGCCGAAGACTTGGACAGGGGATTGACGAGCAGTACTTC.

The rearrangement uses TRBV4-1 and TRBJ1-5, with 9 bases fitting TRBD1. From germline, CDR1 is MGHRA and CDR2 YSYEKL. The ends lost 1 base at V and 5 bases at J; junction bases unmatched: 6. CDR3 length: 16 residues. CDR3 amino acids: CASSQAQTGGDQPQHF. CDR3 DNA sequence: TGCGCCAGCAGCCAAGCGCAGACAGGGGGGGATCAGCCCCAGCATTTT.